These 30 T cell receptor beta chains share one sample of origin, sequenced in a study of patients and donors after allogeneic stem cell transplantation. TCRdb called the RT-PCR reads again in MiXCR, with one record for every CDR3 protein. This sample has about 200,000 distinct CDR3 sequences, with 38% found just once. Sequences were obtained from blood, either unsorted or a sorted T cell fraction (not recorded which). Receptors were obtained from a human donor who was either an allogeneic HSCT recipient or a stem cell or donor lymphocyte infusion donor (not recorded which). It is not recorded whose cells these are; they may come from a transplant donor.

The chain has TRBV7-2 and TRBJ2-1, with D tentatively TRBD2 (6 bases). V was clipped by 5 bases and J by 2 bases, with 10 bases between them. Germline CDR1 reads SGHTA; CDR2 reads FQGNSA. This CDR3 region has 14 residues. As DNA, the CDR3 is TGTGCCAGCAGCCCCCCGGGGGCCTACAATGAGCAGTTCTTC. Translating it yields CASSPPGAYNEQFF.

This chain uses TRBV20-1 with TRBJ2-7; 7 bases map to TRBD1. In germline, CDR1 is DFQATT, CDR2 SNEGSKA (reference sequence). The trim removed 3 bases at V and 3 bases at J, leaving 14 bases unmatched. The CDR3 is 16 amino acids. CDR3 sequence (DNA): TGCAGTGCTAGTGGCCCTGACAGGGCCCTCTTCTACGAGCAGTACTTC. Translating gives CSASGPDRALFYEQYF.

This sequence joins TRBV27 and TRBJ1-4; no definite D call. With 8 bases removed from V and 0 bases from J, the gap between germline ends came to 16 bases. Germline CDR1 reads MNHEY; CDR2 reads SMNVEV (reference sequence). The CDR3 runs 16 residues. The CDR3 coding sequence is TGTGCCAGCCGGTCGGTGACGGCAGCAACTAATGAAAAACTGTTTTTT. This codes for CASRSVTAATNEKLFF. The full variable domain, rest sourced from reference TRBV27 and TRBJ1-4, is EAQVTQNPRYLITVTGKKLTVTCSQNMNHEYMSWYRQDPGLGLRQIYYSMNVEVTDKGDVPEGYKVSRKEKRNFPLILESPSPNQTSLYFCASRSVTAATNEKLFFGSGTQLSVL.

The V call is TRBV29-1, the J call TRBJ1-1; no clear D. CDR3 size: 13 residues. Per germline, CDR1 SQVTM and CDR2 ANQGSEA. V lost 5 bases and J 1 base, leaving 11 bases between the germline ends. The CDR3 loop reads CSVPRDENTEAFF. The CDR3 nucleotides read TGCAGCGTTCCCCGAGACGAGAACACTGAAGCTTTCTTT.

The chain is built from TRBV15 and TRBJ2-7; no reliable D call. CDR3 length: 12 residues. Trimming cost V 1 base and J 5 bases, with 6 bases left between them. Germline V gene data show CDR1 as LNHNV and CDR2 as YYDKDF (reference sequence). The DNA for the CDR3 is TGTGCCACCAGCAGAGCTGAAAACGAGCAGTACTTC. It is translated as CATSRAENEQYF.

The rearrangement uses TRBV7-2 and TRBJ1-1, with a weak D call TRBD1 (5 bases). V shed 2 bases and J shed 2 bases, with 12 bases lying between them. This CDR3 comprises 15 residues. The germline CDR1 and CDR2 sequences are SGHTA and FQGNSA. For the CDR3, the DNA is TGTGCCAGCAGCTTACCTTGGCAGGGTAACACTGAAGCTTTCTTT. Its protein product is CASSLPWQGNTEAFF.

The chain employs TRBV5-6 and TRBJ1-4; D gene ambiguous. CDR3 length equals 14 residues. V was trimmed by 1 base and J by 4 bases, leaving 8 bases between them. The germline gives CDR1 SGHDT, CDR2 YYEEEE. As DNA, the CDR3 is TGTGCCAGCAGCTTGTCGGGCAATAATGAAAAACTGTTTTTT. Amino acid sequence: CASSLSGNNEKLFF.

This rearrangement joins TRBV12-3 or TRBV12-4 to TRBJ1-1, with D unclear. The CDR3 totals 13 residues. V lost 3 bases and J lost 11, with 16 bases in between. For the CDR3, the DNA is TGTGCCAGCAGTTTCGAGACAAGGAGTACGGCTTTCTTT. Encoded protein: CASSFETRSTAFF.

The chain couples TRBV6-2 or TRBV6-3 to TRBJ1-2, with D hard to call. Germline V CDR1 and CDR2: MNHEY, SVGEGT. This CDR3 comprises 13 residues. Trimming took 2 bases from V and 4 from J, leaving 8 bases between them. The CDR3 DNA reads as TGTGCCAGCAGTTACAGGGTAACCTATGGCTACACCTTC. Protein product: CASSYRVTYGYTF.

The chain links TRBV24-1 to TRBJ1-5, with 11 positions matching TRBD1. V gave up 9 bases and J gave up 7 bases; unmatched junction bases: 7. This CDR3 is built from 14 residues. Germline CDR1 KGHDR, CDR2 SFDVKD. CDR3 nucleotides: TGTGCCACCGGTGGACAGGGGGCGAGGCAGCCCCAGCATTTT. Translation: CATGGQGARQPQHF.

This clonotype was detected a few times. This sequence joins TRBV20-1 and TRBJ2-3; D unclear. Germline V CDR1 and CDR2: DFQATT, SNEGSKA (reference sequence). The length of the CDR3 is 12 residues. Trimming stripped 7 bases from V and 4 bases from J, with 12 bases between. Here the CDR3 reads CSVPSLPDTQYF. CDR3 coding DNA: TGCAGTGTGCCCAGCCTCCCAGATACGCAGTATTTT.

This chain joins TRBV12-3 or TRBV12-4 and TRBJ1-1; TRBD1 matches 7 bases. V trimming: 11 bases; J trimming: 0 bases; junction bases outside the gene matches: 6. The CDR3 totals 13 residues. In DNA form, the CDR3 reads TGTGCCGGGAAGGGACAGTTGAACACTGAAGCTTTCTTT. This gives the protein CAGKGQLNTEAFF.

The V and J genes are TRBV12-3 or TRBV12-4 and TRBJ2-3, with 7 bases lining up with TRBD2. The CDR3 runs to 13 residues. The V segment lost 5 bases and the J segment 6 bases; nucleotides outside the gene matches: 5. The CDR3 DNA reads TGTGCCAGCAGTCAACTAGCGTACGATACGCAGTATTTT. Protein: CASSQLAYDTQYF.

The V gene is TRBV9, the J gene TRBJ2-3; 7 positions match TRBD1. The germline V gene has CDR1 SGDLS and CDR2 YYNGEE. With V trimmed by 3 bases and J by 3 bases, 7 bases remained unmatched. The CDR3 spans 15 residues. The CDR3 nucleotides read TGTGCCAGCAGCGGGGGACAGAACCCGACAGATACGCAGTATTTT. Encoded protein: CASSGGQNPTDTQYF.

The chain uses TRBV5-1 and TRBJ1-2; D uncertain. The ends were cut back, 4 bases at V and 5 bases at J, with 18 bases in the middle. This CDR3 is 15 amino acids long. Germline CDR1 SGHRS, CDR2 YFSETQ. This chain's CDR3 is CASSPEGGRGYGYTF. The CDR3 coding sequence is TGCGCCAGCAGCCCAGAGGGAGGGAGAGGATATGGCTACACCTTC.

This CDR3 is CASSQDGLQGSDGYTF. Written as DNA, the CDR3 is TGCGCCAGCAGCCAAGATGGGTTGCAGGGTAGTGATGGCTACACCTTC. The chain combines TRBV4-1 with TRBJ1-2, with D maybe TRBD1 (5 bases). Germline CDR1 reads MGHRA; CDR2 reads YSYEKL. V lost 0 bases and J 6 bases, leaving 17 bases between the germline ends. This CDR3 has 16 residues.

This clonotype was observed once. V usage is TRBV4-1 and J usage is TRBJ2-6; 9 positions agree with TRBD1. The CDR3 has 18 amino acids. After removal of 2 bases from V and 0 bases from J, the junction contained 5 bases not matched to a gene. Looked up from germline, CDR1 is MGHRA and CDR2 is YSYEKL. The CDR3 spells CASSQPGTGISGANVLTF. CDR3 DNA: TGCGCCAGCAGCCAACCCGGGACAGGGATCTCTGGGGCCAACGTCCTGACTTTC.

This sequence joins TRBV7-3 and TRBJ1-1, with a weak D call TRBD1 (5 bases). The CDR3 consists of 15 residues. Germline V lookup: CDR1 SGHTA, CDR2 FQGTGA. The germline V and J ends were trimmed by 8 bases and 6 bases, with 22 bases remaining between them. The CDR3 bases are TGTGCCAGCGGCCCAAAGGTAGGGGTTGGGGCTGAAGCTTTCTTT. Residues: CASGPKVGVGAEAFF.

This clonotype turned up a few times. V is TRBV6-1 and J is TRBJ1-6; D unresolved. This CDR3 region has 15 residues. Germline lookup yields CDR1 MNHNS and CDR2 SASEGT. Deletions cut 7 bases from V and 4 bases from J, with 14 bases between. CDR3 amino acids: CASTRWSSYNSPLHF. The CDR3, as DNA: TGTGCCAGCACCCGTTGGAGCAGTTATAATTCACCCCTCCACTTT.

In its sample, this clonotype was seen a few times. The rearrangement joins TRBV28 to TRBJ1-1; D uncertain. Trimming took 5 bases from V and 0 from J, leaving 13 bases between them. This CDR3 region has 15 residues. Germline V gene sequence: CDR1 MDHEN, CDR2 SYDVKM. CDR3 DNA sequence: TGTGCCAGCAGTACCCCGACCAGCCTGAACACTGAAGCTTTCTTT. Translating gives CASSTPTSLNTEAFF.

V gene TRBV7-9 combines with J gene TRBJ1-2; D call uncertain. Trimming removed 1 base from V and 4 bases from J, with 10 bases in between. This CDR3 comprises 14 residues. Germline CDR1 SEHNR, CDR2 FQNEAQ (reference sequence). The CDR3, as DNA: TGTGCCAGCAGCTTAGTAGGCCAGTTCTATGGCTACACCTTC. Amino acids: CASSLVGQFYGYTF.

This chain connects TRBV7-9 to TRBJ2-2; unclear D gene. CDR3 length: 13 amino acids. V dropped 5 bases and J dropped 6 bases, with 10 bases sitting between them. Germline values: CDR1 SEHNR, CDR2 FQNEAQ (reference sequence). CDR3: CASSPNLPGELFF. CDR3 nucleotides: TGTGCCAGCAGCCCCAACTTACCCGGGGAGCTGTTTTTT.

This clonotype was detected only a few times. This chain uses TRBV20-1 with TRBJ1-3; D uncertain. Looked up from germline, CDR1 is DFQATT and CDR2 is SNEGSKA (reference sequence). The germline V and J ends were trimmed by 1 base and 0 bases, with 7 bases remaining between them. The CDR3 covers 14 residues. The CDR3 DNA is TGCAGTGCTAGAGGACACCGCTCTGGAAACACCATATATTTT. This codes for CSARGHRSGNTIYF.

This clonotype was seen only a few times. The J gene is TRBJ1-5, the V gene TRBV7-2, with a tentative D call TRBD1 (6 bases). The length of the CDR3 is 15 residues. In germline, CDR1 is SGHTA, CDR2 FQGNSA. V lost 6 bases and J 0 bases, leaving 12 bases between the germline ends. The CDR3 region has the DNA TGTGCCAGCAGAAGGACAGTTCATAGCAATCAGCCCCAGCATTTT. This gives the protein CASRRTVHSNQPQHF.

This clonotype was seen a handful of times. The rearrangement joins TRBV5-1 to TRBJ2-1; 7 bases are shared with TRBD2. V gave up 0 bases and J gave up 4 bases; unmatched junction bases: 4. The length of the CDR3 is 15 residues. The germline gives CDR1 SGHRS, CDR2 YFSETQ. CDR3 region: CASSLGSSGYNEQFF. The DNA of the CDR3 is TGCGCCAGCAGCTTGGGGTCTAGCGGATACAATGAGCAGTTCTTC.

The genes are TRBV5-1 and TRBJ2-5; 8 nucleotides align to TRBD1. CDR1 and CDR2 from the germline V gene are SGHRS and YFSETQ. This CDR3 has 16 residues. J lost 4 bases, V lost 4 bases, and 12 bases had no gene match. In nucleotides, the CDR3 is TGCGCCAGCAGCCAACTTGACAGGGGAAAAGGAGAGACCCAGTACTTC. It encodes CASSQLDRGKGETQYF.

The V call is TRBV30, the J call TRBJ1-5, with 7 bases fitting TRBD1. Germline V lookup: CDR1 GTSNPN, CDR2 SVGIG (reference sequence). With V trimmed by 3 bases and J by 8 bases, 7 bases remained unmatched. The CDR3 is 13 residues long. The CDR3 sequence: CAWRNRGQEPQHF. In nucleotides, the CDR3 is TGTGCCTGGAGGAATAGGGGGCAAGAGCCCCAGCATTTT. The full variable domain, its missing parts supplied by reference TRBV30 and TRBJ1-5, is SQTIHQWPATLVQPVGSPLSLECTVEGTSNPNLYWYRQAAGRGLQLLFYSVGIGQISSEVPQNLSASRPQDRQFILSSKKLLLSDSGFYLCAWRNRGQEPQHFGDGTRLSIL.

V and J are TRBV7-2 and TRBJ1-6; 10 bases are a match to TRBD1. The CDR3 extends over 19 amino acids. V shed 4 bases and J 0 bases; nucleotides not matched to a gene: 9. Germline V gene sequence: CDR1 SGHTA, CDR2 FQGNSA. CDR3 DNA: TGTGCCAGCAGCTGGACGGGACAGGGGAGAAGCTCCTATAATTCACCCCTCCACTTT. It codes for CASSWTGQGRSSYNSPLHF.

In this sample, this clonotype turned up a few times. The chain links TRBV4-2 to TRBJ1-1, with TRBD1 as a possible D gene (5 bases). The CDR3 runs 15 residues. Trimming took off 0 bases at V and 2 bases at J, with 10 bases between the two ends. Germline lookup yields CDR1 LGHNA and CDR2 YNFKEQ. The CDR3 DNA reads as TGTGCCAGCAGCCAAGACCGCAGGGTAAACACTGAAGCTTTCTTT. It yields the protein CASSQDRRVNTEAFF.

This chain links TRBV7-8 with TRBJ1-4; D remains ambiguous. This CDR3 spans 12 amino acids. Germline loops: CDR1 SGHVS, CDR2 FQNEAQ. Trimming removed 2 bases from V and 8 bases from J, with 6 bases in between. Here the CDR3 DNA reads TGTGCCAGCAGCTTAAACGGAGAAAAACTGTTTTTT. It yields the protein CASSLNGEKLFF.